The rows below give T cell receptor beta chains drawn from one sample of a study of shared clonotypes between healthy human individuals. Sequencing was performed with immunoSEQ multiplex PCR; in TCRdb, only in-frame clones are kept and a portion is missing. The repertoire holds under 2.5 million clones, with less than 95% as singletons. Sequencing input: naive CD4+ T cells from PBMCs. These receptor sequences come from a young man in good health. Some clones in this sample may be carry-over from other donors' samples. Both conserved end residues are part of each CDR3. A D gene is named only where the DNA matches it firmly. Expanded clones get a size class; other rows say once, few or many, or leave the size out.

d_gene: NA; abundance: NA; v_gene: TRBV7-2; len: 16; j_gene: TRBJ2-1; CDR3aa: CASSLGLVASYNEQFF; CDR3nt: TGTGCCAGCAGCTTAGGACTAGTAGCCTCCTACAATGAGCAGTTCTTC
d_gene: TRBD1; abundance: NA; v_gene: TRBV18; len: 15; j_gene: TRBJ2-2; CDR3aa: CASSPQGAYTGELFF; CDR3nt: TGTGCCAGCTCACCACAGGGGGCTTACACCGGGGAGCTGTTTTTT
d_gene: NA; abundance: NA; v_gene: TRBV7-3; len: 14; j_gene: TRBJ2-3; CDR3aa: CASSLQGGTDTQYF; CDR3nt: TGTGCCAGCAGCTTACAGGGAGGCACAGATACGCAGTATTTT
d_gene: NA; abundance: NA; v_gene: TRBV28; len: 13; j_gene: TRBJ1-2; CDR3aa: CASHNRNLYGYTF; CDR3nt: TGTGCCAGCCATAACAGGAACCTCTATGGCTACACCTTC
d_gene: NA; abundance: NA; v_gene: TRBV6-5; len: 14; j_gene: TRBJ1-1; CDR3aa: CASSPFGQTTEAFF; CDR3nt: TGTGCCAGCAGTCCTTTCGGACAGACCACTGAAGCTTTCTTT
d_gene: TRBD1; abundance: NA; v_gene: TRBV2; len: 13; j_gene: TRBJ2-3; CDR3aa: CASSEQGVDTQYF; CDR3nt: TGTGCCAGCAGTGAACAGGGGGTAGATACGCAGTATTTT
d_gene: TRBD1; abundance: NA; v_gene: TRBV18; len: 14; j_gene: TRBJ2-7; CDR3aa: CASSLRTGGNEQYF; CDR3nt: TGTGCCAGCTCACTCCGGACAGGGGGAAACGAGCAGTACTTC
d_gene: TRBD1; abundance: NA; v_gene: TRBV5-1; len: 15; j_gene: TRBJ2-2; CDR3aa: CASSSRQGNTGELFF; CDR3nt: TGCGCCAGCAGCTCGAGACAGGGGAACACCGGGGAGCTGTTTTTT
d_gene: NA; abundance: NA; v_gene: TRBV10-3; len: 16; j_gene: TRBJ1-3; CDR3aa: CAISEADRSSGNTIYF; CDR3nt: TGTGCCATCAGTGAGGCGGACAGAAGCTCTGGAAACACCATATATTTT
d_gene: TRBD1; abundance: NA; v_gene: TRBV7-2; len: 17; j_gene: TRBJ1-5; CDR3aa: CASSLVSGTGGGQPQHF; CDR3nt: TGTGCCAGCAGCTTAGTCTCCGGGACAGGGGGCGGACAGCCCCAGCATTTT
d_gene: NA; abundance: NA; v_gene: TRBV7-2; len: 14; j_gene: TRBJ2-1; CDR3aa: CASSLWNRRNEQFF; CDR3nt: TGTGCCAGCAGCTTATGGAACAGGAGAAATGAGCAGTTCTTC
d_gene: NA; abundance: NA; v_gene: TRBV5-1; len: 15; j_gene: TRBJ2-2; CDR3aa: CASKNILANTGELFF; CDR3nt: TGCGCCAGTAAAAACATACTAGCTAACACCGGGGAGCTGTTTTTT
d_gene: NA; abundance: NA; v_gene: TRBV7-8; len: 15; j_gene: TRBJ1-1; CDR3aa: CASSLRPGQLTEAFF; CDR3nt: TGTGCCAGCAGCCTAAGACCGGGACAACTCACTGAAGCTTTCTTT
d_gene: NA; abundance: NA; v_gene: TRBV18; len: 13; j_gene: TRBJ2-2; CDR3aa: CASSPTYSGELFF; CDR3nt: TGTGCCAGCTCACCCACGTATAGCGGGGAGCTGTTTTTT
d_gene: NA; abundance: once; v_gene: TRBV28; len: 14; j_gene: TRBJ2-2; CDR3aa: CASSWGAETGELFF; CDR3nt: TGTGCCAGCAGTTGGGGGGCGGAGACCGGGGAGCTGTTTTTT
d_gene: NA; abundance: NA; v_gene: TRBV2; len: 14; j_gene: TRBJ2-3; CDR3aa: CASSFERLADTQYF; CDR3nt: TGTGCCAGCAGTTTTGAGAGGCTCGCAGATACGCAGTATTTT
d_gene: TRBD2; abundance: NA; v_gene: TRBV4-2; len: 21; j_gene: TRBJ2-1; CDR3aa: CASSQGVGSSGRNLPYNEQFF; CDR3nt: TGTGCCAGCAGCCAAGGGGTAGGGTCTAGCGGGAGGAATCTACCCTACAATGAGCAGTTCTTC
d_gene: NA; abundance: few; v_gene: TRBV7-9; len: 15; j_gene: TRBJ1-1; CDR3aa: CASSKTPQSDTEAFF; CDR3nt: TGTGCCAGCAGCAAAACACCCCAATCGGACACTGAAGCTTTCTTT
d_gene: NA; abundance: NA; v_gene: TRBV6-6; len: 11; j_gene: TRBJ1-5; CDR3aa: CASSNREPQHF; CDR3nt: TGTGCCAGCAGTAACCGGGAGCCCCAGCATTTT
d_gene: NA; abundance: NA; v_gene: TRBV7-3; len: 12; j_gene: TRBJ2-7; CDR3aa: CASSLSRYEQYF; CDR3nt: TGTGCCAGCAGCTTATCTCGGTACGAGCAGTACTTC
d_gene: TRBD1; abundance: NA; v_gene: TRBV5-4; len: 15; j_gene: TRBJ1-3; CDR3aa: CASSLDRGTGNTIYF; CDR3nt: TGTGCCAGCAGCTTGGACAGGGGAACTGGAAACACCATATATTTT
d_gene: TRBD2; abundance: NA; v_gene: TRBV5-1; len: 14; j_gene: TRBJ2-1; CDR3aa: CASSLVVSGNFKFF; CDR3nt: TGCGCCAGCAGCTTGGTGGTTAGCGGGAATTTTAAGTTCTTC
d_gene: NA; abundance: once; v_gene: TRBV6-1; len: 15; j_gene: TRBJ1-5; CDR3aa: CASSEGIQPTQPQHF; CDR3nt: TGTGCCAGCAGTGAAGGGATTCAACCCACCCAGCCCCAGCATTTT
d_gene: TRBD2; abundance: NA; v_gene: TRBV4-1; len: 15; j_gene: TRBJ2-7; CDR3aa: CASSQGTSGSGEQYF; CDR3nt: TGCGCCAGCAGCCAAGGGACTAGCGGGTCTGGTGAGCAGTACTTC
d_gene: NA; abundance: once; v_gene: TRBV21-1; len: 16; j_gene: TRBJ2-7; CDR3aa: CASSKGPGAGKREQYF; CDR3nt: TGTGCCAGCAGCAAAGGCCCTGGGGCAGGGAAGCGCGAGCAGTACTTC
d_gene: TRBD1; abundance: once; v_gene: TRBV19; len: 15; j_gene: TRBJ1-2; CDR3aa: CASSIPGPGGFGYTF; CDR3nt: TGTGCCAGTAGTATCCCCGGCCCAGGGGGCTTTGGCTACACCTTC
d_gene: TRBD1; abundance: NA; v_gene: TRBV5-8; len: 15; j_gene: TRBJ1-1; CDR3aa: CASRTGTGKNTEAFF; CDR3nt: TGTGCCAGCAGGACCGGGACAGGGAAGAACACTGAAGCTTTCTTT
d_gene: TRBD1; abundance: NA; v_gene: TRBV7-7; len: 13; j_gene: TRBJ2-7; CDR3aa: CASSRDRDYEQYF; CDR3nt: TGTGCCAGCAGCCGGGACAGGGACTACGAGCAGTACTTC
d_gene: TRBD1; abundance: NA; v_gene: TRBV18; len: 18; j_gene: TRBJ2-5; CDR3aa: CASSRPVPGGPQAETQYF; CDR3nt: TGTGCCAGCTCCCGACCGGTCCCAGGGGGCCCCCAGGCAGAGACCCAGTACTTC
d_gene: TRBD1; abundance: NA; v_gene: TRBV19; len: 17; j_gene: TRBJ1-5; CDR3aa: CASLTGGTGGLNQPQHF; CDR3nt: TGTGCCAGCCTTACGGGAGGGACAGGGGGACTTAATCAGCCTCAGCATTTT
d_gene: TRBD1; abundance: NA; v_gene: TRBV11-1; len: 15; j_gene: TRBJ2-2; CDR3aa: CASRPTGFNTGELFF; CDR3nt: TGTGCCAGCAGGCCGACAGGGTTTAACACCGGGGAGCTGTTTTTT
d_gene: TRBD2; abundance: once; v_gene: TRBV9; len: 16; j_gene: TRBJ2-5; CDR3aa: CASSVVGTGGAETQYF; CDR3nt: TGTGCCAGCAGCGTAGTTGGCACCGGGGGGGCGGAGACCCAGTACTTC
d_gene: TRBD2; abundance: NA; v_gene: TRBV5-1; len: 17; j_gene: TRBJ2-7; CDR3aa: CASSLAGSRAGSYEQYF; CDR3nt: TGCGCCAGCAGCTTAGCGGGATCTAGAGCGGGCTCTTACGAGCAGTACTTC
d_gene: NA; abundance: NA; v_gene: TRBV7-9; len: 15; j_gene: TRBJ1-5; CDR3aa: CASSSWGQSDQPQHF; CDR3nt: TGTGCCAGCAGCTCATGGGGACAATCGGATCAGCCCCAGCATTTT
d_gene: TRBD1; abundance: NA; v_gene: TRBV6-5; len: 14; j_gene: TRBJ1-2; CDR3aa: CASTWTGSNYGYTF; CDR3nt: TGTGCCAGCACCTGGACAGGATCTAACTATGGCTACACCTTC
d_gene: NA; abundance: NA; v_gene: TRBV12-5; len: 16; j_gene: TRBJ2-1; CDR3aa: CASGLVMGVSANEQFF; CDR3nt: NA
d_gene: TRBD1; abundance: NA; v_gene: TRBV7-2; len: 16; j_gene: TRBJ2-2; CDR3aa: CASSRPGQGSTGELFF; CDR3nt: TGTGCCAGCAGCCGCCCGGGACAGGGTTCCACCGGGGAGCTGTTTTTT
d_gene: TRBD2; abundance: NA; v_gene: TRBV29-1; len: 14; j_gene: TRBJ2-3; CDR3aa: CSYSGRRGTDTQYF; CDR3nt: TGCAGCTATAGCGGGAGAAGGGGCACAGATACGCAGTATTTT
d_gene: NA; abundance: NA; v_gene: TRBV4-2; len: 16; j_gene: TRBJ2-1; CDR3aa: CASSFLGATGTFGQFF; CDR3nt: TGTGCCAGCAGCTTCCTCGGGGCCACCGGGACGTTCGGGCAGTTCTTC
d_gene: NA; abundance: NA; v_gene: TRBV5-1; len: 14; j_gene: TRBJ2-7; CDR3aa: CASSLDQGKGEQYF; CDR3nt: TGCGCCAGCAGCTTGGACCAGGGTAAGGGGGAGCAGTACTTC
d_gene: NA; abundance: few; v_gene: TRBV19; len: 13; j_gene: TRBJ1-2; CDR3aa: CASSIIRETGYTF; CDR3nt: TGTGCCAGTAGTATAATCCGGGAGACTGGCTACACCTTC
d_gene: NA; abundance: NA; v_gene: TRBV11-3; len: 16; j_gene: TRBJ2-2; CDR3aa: CASSLGSPDAGGELFF; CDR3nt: TGTGCCAGCAGCTTAGGATCGCCGGACGCGGGCGGGGAGCTGTTTTTT
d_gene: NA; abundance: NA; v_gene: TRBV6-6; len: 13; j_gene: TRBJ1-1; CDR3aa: CASSYSRGTEAFF; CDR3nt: TGTGCCAGCAGTTACTCCCGGGGTACTGAAGCTTTCTTT
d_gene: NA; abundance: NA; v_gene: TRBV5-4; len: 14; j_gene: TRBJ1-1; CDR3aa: CASSWGQGNTEAFF; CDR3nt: TGTGCCAGCAGCTGGGGGCAGGGGAACACTGAAGCTTTCTTT
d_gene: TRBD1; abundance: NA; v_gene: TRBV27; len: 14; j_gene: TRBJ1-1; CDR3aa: CASSFAGGYTEAFF; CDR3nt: TGTGCCAGCAGTTTCGCAGGGGGCTACACTGAAGCTTTCTTT
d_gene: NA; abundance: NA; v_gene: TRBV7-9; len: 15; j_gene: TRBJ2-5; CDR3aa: CASSLVPGDQETQYF; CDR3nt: TGTGCCAGCAGCTTAGTCCCAGGGGACCAAGAGACCCAGTACTTC
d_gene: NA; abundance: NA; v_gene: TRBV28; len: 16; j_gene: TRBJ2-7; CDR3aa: CASGSPQRGGAYEQYF; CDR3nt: TGTGCCAGCGGCTCCCCACAAAGAGGAGGGGCCTACGAGCAGTACTTC
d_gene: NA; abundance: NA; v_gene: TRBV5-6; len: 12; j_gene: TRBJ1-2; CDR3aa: CASSKASYGYTF; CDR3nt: TGTGCCAGCAGCAAGGCTTCCTATGGCTACACCTTC
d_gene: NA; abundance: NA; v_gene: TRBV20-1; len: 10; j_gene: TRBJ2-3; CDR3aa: CSAGPGLKYF; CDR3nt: TGCAGTGCTGGGCCCGGGTTAAAGTATTTT
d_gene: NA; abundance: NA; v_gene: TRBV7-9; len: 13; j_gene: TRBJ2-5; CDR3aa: CASTLLYMGTQYF; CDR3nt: TGTGCCAGCACCCTGCTGTACATGGGGACCCAGTACTTC
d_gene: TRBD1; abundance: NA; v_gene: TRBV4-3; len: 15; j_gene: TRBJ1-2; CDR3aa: CASSQGGGGGYGYTF; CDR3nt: TGCGCCAGCAGCCAAGGGGGAGGGGGCGGGTATGGCTACACCTTC
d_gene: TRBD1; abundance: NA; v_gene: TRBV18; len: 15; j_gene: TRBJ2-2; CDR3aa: CASSQRTGNTGELFF; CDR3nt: TGTGCCAGCTCACAAAGGACAGGAAACACCGGGGAGCTGTTTTTT
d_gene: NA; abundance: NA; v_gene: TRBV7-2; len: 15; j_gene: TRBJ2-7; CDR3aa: CASSRGGSGSYEQYF; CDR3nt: TGTGCCAGCAGCAGGGGGGGCTCGGGGTCCTACGAGCAGTACTTC
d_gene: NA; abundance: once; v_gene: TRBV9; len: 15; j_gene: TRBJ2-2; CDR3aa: CASSVVPSERGELFF; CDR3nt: TGTGCCAGCAGCGTAGTCCCATCCGAGAGGGGGGAGCTGTTTTTT